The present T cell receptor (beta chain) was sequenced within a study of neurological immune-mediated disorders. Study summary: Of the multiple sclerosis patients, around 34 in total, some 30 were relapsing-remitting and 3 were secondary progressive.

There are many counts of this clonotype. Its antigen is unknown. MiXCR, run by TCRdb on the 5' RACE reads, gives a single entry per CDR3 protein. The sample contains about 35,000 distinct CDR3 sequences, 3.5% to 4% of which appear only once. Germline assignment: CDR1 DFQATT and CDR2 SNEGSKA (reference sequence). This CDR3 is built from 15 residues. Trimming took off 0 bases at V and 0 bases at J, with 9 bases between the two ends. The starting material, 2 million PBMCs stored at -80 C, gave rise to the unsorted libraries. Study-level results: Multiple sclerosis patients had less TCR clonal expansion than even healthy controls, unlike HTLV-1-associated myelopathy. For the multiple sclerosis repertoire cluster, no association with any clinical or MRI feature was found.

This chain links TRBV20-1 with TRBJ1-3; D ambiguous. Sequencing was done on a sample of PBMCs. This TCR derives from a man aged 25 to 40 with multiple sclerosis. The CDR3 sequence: CSARDPTGSGNTIYF. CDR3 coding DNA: TGCAGTGCTAGAGATCCCACGGGCTCTGGAAACACCATATATTTT.